This T cell receptor beta chain came from a study of blood T cells in healthy people across ages. Whole-study findings and limits: Strongly correlated with naive T cell percentage was TCR beta diversity.

Trimming cost V 5 bases and J 8 bases, with 24 bases left between them. The CDR3 runs 16 residues. Germline V gives CDR1 PRHDT, CDR2 FYEKMQ (reference sequence). A sample-barcoded 5' primer and a J-beta primer mix were used in a second PCR of roughly 7 to 12 cycles. TCRdb re-called the 5' RACE reads with MiXCR, one entry per CDR3 protein. The sample contains hundreds of thousands of distinct CDR3 sequences, roughly 24% of which appear only once. On this clonotype: Its antigen is unknown.

These data also formed part of another study, on T cells of mothers and their children.

The sequencing input was blood. This TCR was sampled from a boy between 10 and 17 years old in good health. This chain joins TRBV13 and TRBJ1-2; unclear D gene. The CDR3 loop reads CASSDDSWTGPGGYTF. The CDR3 DNA is TGTGCCAGCAGCGACGACTCCTGGACGGGCCCGGGGGGCTACACCTTC.